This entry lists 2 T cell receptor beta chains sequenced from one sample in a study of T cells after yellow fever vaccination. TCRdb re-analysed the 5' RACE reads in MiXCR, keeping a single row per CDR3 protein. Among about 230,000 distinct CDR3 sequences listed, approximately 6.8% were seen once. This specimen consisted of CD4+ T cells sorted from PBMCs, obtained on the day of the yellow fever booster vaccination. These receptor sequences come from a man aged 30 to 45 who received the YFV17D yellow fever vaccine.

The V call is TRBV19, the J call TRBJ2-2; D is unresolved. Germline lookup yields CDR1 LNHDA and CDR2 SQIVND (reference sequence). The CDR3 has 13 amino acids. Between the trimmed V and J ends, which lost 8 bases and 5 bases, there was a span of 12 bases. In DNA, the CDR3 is TGTGCCAGTCAACCAGGATATACCGGGGAGCTGTTTTTT. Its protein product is CASQPGYTGELFF.

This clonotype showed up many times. This CDR3 reads CASSQEGGPSGSYNEQFF. CDR3 bases: TGTGCCAGCAGCCAAGAGGGGGGCCCAAGTGGGTCCTACAATGAGCAGTTCTTC. V and J are TRBV4-2 and TRBJ2-1, with D perhaps assigned TRBD1 or TRBD2 (6 bases each). The germline CDR1 and CDR2 sequences are LGHNA and YNFKEQ. The CDR3 contains 18 residues. The V end was cut by 0 bases, the J end by 1 base, with 16 bases between.